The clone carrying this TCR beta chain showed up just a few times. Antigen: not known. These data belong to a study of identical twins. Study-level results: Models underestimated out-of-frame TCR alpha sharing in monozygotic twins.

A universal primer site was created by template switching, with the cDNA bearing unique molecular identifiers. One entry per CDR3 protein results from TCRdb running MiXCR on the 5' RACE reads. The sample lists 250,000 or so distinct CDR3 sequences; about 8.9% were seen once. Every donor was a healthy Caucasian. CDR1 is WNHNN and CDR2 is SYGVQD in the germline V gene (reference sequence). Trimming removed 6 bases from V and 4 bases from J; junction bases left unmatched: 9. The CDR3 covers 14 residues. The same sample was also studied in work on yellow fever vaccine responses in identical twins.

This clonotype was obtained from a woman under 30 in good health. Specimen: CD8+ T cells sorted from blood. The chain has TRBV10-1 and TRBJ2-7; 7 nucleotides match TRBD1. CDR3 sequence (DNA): TGCGCCAGCAGGGACGGGACAGCTCCTTACGAGCAGTACTTC. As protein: CASRDGTAPYEQYF.